A selection of T cell receptor beta chains follows, all from one sample in a study of blood T cell repertoires in COVID-19. Clones were read by immunoSEQ multiplex PCR, and TCRdb kept only the in-frame ones, dropping some. The table includes almost 350,000 clones, around 90% detected once. The sequenced material came from peripheral blood. The receptors come from an older woman with COVID-19, enrolled during active disease. Both conserved end residues are part of each CDR3. D genes are given only for firm matches. The size field is filled for only some rows; it gives once, few, many or a size class.

v_gene	j_gene	abundance	d_gene	CDR3nt	CDR3aa
TRBV18	TRBJ1-4	NA	NA	TGTGCCAGCTCTCCCGGTCCGGCAACTAATGAAAAACTGTTTTTT	CASSPGPATNEKLFF
TRBV10-3	TRBJ2-3	NA	NA	TGTGCCACCGGGTCAGATACGCAGTATTTT	CATGSDTQYF
TRBV6-5	TRBJ2-2	few	NA	TGTGCCGCCCTGAATTGGGGGCGTAGCACCGGGGAGCTGTTTTTT	CAALNWGRSTGELFF
TRBV5-3	TRBJ1-3	few	TRBD1	TGTGCCAGAAGCATAGGCAGGGGGTTTGGAAACACCATATATTTT	CARSIGRGFGNTIYF
TRBV5-1	TRBJ1-1	NA	NA	TGCGCCAGCAGACCCTTAGGACAGTGGACGGGCACTGAAGCTTTCTTT	CASRPLGQWTGTEAFF
TRBV6-5	TRBJ1-1	NA	NA	TGTGCCAGCAGTTACTCGCAGGGGCGGCGAACTGAAGCTTTCTTT	CASSYSQGRRTEAFF
TRBV29-1	TRBJ2-1	few	TRBD2	TGCAGCGTCCAGGGACTAGCGGGTTACAATGAGCAGTTCTTC	CSVQGLAGYNEQFF
TRBV29-1	TRBJ1-3	NA	TRBD1	TGCAGCGCACGGGACAGGGGAGAGGGAAACACCATATATTTT	CSARDRGEGNTIYF
TRBV7-9	TRBJ1-1	NA	NA	TGTGCCAGCAGCCCTCGTTTTTCCGGTGGAGGGAACACTGAAGCTTTCTTT	CASSPRFSGGGNTEAFF
TRBV28	TRBJ1-1	NA	NA	TGTGCCAGCAGTTCTTTTGGAGCTAACACTGAAGCTTTCTTT	CASSSFGANTEAFF
TRBV7-9	TRBJ2-3	NA	TRBD1	TGTGCCAGCAGCCCTCGGACAGGGAAAAACACAGATACGCAGTATTTT	CASSPRTGKNTDTQYF
TRBV5-1	TRBJ2-2	NA	TRBD1	TGCGCCAGCAGCTTCCGGACAGGGATGCGAACCGGGGAGCTGTTTTTT	CASSFRTGMRTGELFF
TRBV5-1	TRBJ1-5	NA	TRBD1	TGCGCCAGCAGCTTGAATCCGACAGGGGGCAGCAATCAGCCCCAGCATTTT	CASSLNPTGGSNQPQHF
TRBV7-9	TRBJ1-4	NA	TRBD1	TGTGCCAGCAGCCATAGGACAGGGGGCCCTAATGAAAAACTGTTTTTT	CASSHRTGGPNEKLFF
TRBV27	TRBJ1-6	NA	TRBD1	TGTGCCAGCAGTTTACACAGGGGTAATTCACCCCTCCACTTT	CASSLHRGNSPLHF
TRBV2	TRBJ1-3	NA	TRBD1	TGTGCCAGCAGTGTTGGACAGGCCTCTGGAAACACCATATATTTT	CASSVGQASGNTIYF
TRBV7-3	TRBJ1-1	NA	NA	TGTGCCAGCAGCTTACAGGCAGGACACCCGCAGTACACTGAAGCTTTCTTT	CASSLQAGHPQYTEAFF
TRBV7-9	TRBJ2-1	NA	TRBD2	TGTGCCAGCAGCCCTCTAGCGGGGTTGGGCAATGAGCAGTTCTTC	CASSPLAGLGNEQFF
TRBV4-1	TRBJ1-3	NA	TRBD1	TGCGCCAGCAGCTTCGACAGGGGCTCTGGAAACACCATATATTTT	CASSFDRGSGNTIYF
TRBV15	TRBJ2-4	NA	TRBD1	TGTGCCACCAGTAATAGACAGGGGCTAGCCAAAAACATTCAGTACTTC	CATSNRQGLAKNIQYF
TRBV2	TRBJ1-6	NA	TRBD1	TGTGCCAGCAGTTTTGACAGGGGTAATTCACCCCTCCACTTT	CASSFDRGNSPLHF
TRBV13	TRBJ2-2	NA	NA	TGTGCCAGCAGCTTAATCCGGAACACCGGGGAGCTGTTTTTT	CASSLIRNTGELFF
TRBV3-1/TRBV3-2	TRBJ1-1	NA	NA	TGTGCCAGCAGCCAAAACCGACACCTTGAAGCTTTCTTT	CASSQNRHLEAFF
TRBV2	TRBJ1-1	once	NA	TGTGCCAGCATAACCAGGGAGGGCACTGAAGCTTTCTTT	CASITREGTEAFF
TRBV2	TRBJ1-5	NA	TRBD1	TGTGCCAGCAGTGGACAGGGAAGCAATCAGCCCCAGCATTTT	CASSGQGSNQPQHF
TRBV19	TRBJ1-4	NA	NA	TGTGCCAGTAGTAAGACGACAGGAGGTTTAGAAAAACTGTTTTTT	CASSKTTGGLEKLFF
TRBV2	TRBJ1-5	NA	NA	TGTGCCAGTACCTCTGAGGGAGGCCGGCCCCAGCATTTT	CASTSEGGRPQHF